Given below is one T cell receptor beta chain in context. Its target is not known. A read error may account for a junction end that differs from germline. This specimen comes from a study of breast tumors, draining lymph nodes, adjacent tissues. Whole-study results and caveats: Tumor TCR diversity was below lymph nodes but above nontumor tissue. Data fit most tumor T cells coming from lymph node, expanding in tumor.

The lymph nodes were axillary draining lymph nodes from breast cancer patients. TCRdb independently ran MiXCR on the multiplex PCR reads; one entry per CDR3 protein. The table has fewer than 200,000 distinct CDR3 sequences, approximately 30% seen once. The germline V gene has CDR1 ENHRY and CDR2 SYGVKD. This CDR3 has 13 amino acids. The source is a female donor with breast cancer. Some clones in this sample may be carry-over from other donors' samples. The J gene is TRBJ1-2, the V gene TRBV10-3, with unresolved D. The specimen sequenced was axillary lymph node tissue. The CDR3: CAISDPVDYGYAF. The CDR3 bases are TGCGCCATCAGTGACCCAGTCGACTATGGCTACGCCTTC.